This is a list of T cell receptor beta chains from one sample in a study of cytomegalovirus exposure and HLA in healthy donors. Generated by immunoSEQ multiplex PCR, the TCRdb table keeps only in-frame clones and is missing some. The repertoire holds about 160,000 clones, with approximately 84% as singletons. Sequencing was performed on PBMCs. These receptors originate from a man under 40 in good health and CMV-seronegative. CDR3s include the opening cysteine and the closing phenylalanine or tryptophan. Fields, in order: clone size, J gene, V gene, CDR3 protein. Some rows have no size entry. The others give once, few or many, or a class for an expanded clone.

>.|TRBJ2-2|TRBV9
CASSVVSGSIAGELFF
>.|TRBJ1-2|TRBV10-3
CAISELQGAWYGYTF
>once|TRBJ1-4|TRBV7-8
CASRSGPGKFEEKLFF
>.|TRBJ2-5|TRBV10-3
CAISDDREQETQYF
>.|TRBJ1-2|TRBV18
CASSQRQGRNYGYTF
>.|.|TRBV25-1
CASSEPSGIETQYF
>.|TRBJ2-3|TRBV28
CASSSGGVDDTQYF
>.|TRBJ2-1|TRBV7-2
CASSLDRGLYNEQFF
>.|TRBJ1-1|TRBV19
CASSRTGDRNTEAFF
>.|TRBJ2-7|TRBV7-9
CSSSDPLTGFGSEQYF
>.|TRBJ1-2|TRBV7-9
CASSSGQGSYGYTF
>few|TRBJ2-5|TRBV6-1
CASNPWGQQETQYF
>.|TRBJ1-5|TRBV28
CASRGRRVNQPQHF
>few|TRBJ2-5|TRBV19
CASSSSRGQETQYF
>.|TRBJ2-3|TRBV2
CASSENRADTQYF
>.|TRBJ2-1|TRBV13
CATGLAGGSSYNEQFF
>.|TRBJ2-7|TRBV5-1
CASSLWTGSSYEQYF
>.|TRBJ2-7|TRBV4-2
CASSPRRRTSGYEQYF
>.|TRBJ2-7|TRBV29-1
CSAGTGFYEQYF
>.|TRBJ2-1|TRBV29-1
CSVEVRGPQTGGYNEQFF
>.|TRBJ2-5|TRBV18
CASSPDRQETQYF
>few|TRBJ1-2|TRBV7-9
CASSPGEGWDGYTF
>.|TRBJ1-1|TRBV19
CASSWDGSEGTEAFF